This is a list of T cell receptor beta chains from one sample in a study of blood T cell repertoires in COVID-19. Clones were read by immunoSEQ multiplex PCR, and TCRdb kept only the in-frame ones, dropping some. The data show 150,000 to 200,000 clones, approximately 73% seen once. Sequencing was done on a sample of PBMCs or T cells enriched from blood (not recorded which). Receptors originate from a woman between 45 and 60 years old with acute COVID-19. Both conserved end residues are part of each CDR3. A D gene is named only where the DNA matches it firmly. Not every row has a clone size; where given, it reads once, few, many or a size class.

-	TRBV10-3	TRBJ2-3	TRBD2	TGTGCCATCAGTGTTAGCGGGGGCACAGATACGCAGTATTTT	CAISVSGGTDTQYF
-	TRBV19	TRBJ2-3	TRBD1	TGTGCCAGTAGTCTGAACAGGGGGCGGACAGATACGCAGTATTTT	CASSLNRGRTDTQYF
-	TRBV7-2	TRBJ1-4	-	TGTGCCAGCAGCTTCCAGGGTGGCGGTGAAAAACTGTTTTTT	CASSFQGGGEKLFF
-	TRBV7-9	TRBJ1-6	TRBD1	TGTGCCAGCAGCTCGGGGACAGGGGGGAATTCACCCCTCCACTTT	CASSSGTGGNSPLHF
few	TRBV7-9	TRBJ1-5	-	TGTGCCAGCAGCCCCGGACAGAGAAATCAGCCCCAGCATTTT	CASSPGQRNQPQHF
-	TRBV5-4	TRBJ2-1	TRBD2	TGTGCCAGCAGCCTGGCGGGGGGAAATGAGCAGTTCTTC	CASSLAGGNEQFF
-	TRBV28	TRBJ1-2	TRBD1	TGTGCCAGCATAAAGACAGGGCGGAATGGCTACACCTTC	CASIKTGRNGYTF
-	TRBV18	TRBJ1-6	-	TGTGCCAGCTCACCACAAGCGGACAATTCACCCCTCCACTTT	CASSPQADNSPLHF
-	TRBV5-4	TRBJ1-4	TRBD1	TGTGCCAGCAGGAGGACAGGGCCTAATGAAAAACTGTTTTTT	CASRRTGPNEKLFF
-	TRBV9	TRBJ1-5	TRBD1	TGTGCCAGCAGCGTAGGGACAGGGGGCAATCAGCCCCAGCATTTT	CASSVGTGGNQPQHF
once	TRBV5-1	TRBJ2-5	TRBD2	TGCGCCAGCAGCCCTACCCGAGGAGCGGGGGCCGTGGAGACCCAGTACTTC	CASSPTRGAGAVETQYF
-	TRBV19	TRBJ2-2	-	TGTGCCAGTAGTATCCCTACAGACACCGGGGAGCTGTTTTTT	CASSIPTDTGELFF
-	TRBV5-3	TRBJ2-6	-	TGTGCCAGAAGCTTGCCCGGACAGAGCTACTCTGGGGCCAACGTCCTGACTTTC	CARSLPGQSYSGANVLTF
-	TRBV7-6	TRBJ2-2	TRBD1	TGTGCCAGCAGGCCCGGGACAGGGGGTTTGGCCGGGGAGCTGTTTTTT	CASRPGTGGLAGELFF
-	TRBV7-3	TRBJ2-2	-	TGTGCCAGCAGCTTAGATGCGTCGGAGAGACACACCGGGGAGCTGTTTTTT	CASSLDASERHTGELFF
-	TRBV9	TRBJ1-4	TRBD1	TGTGCCAGCAGCGTGGCAGGGGGCGGGATAAACGAAAAACTGTTTTTT	CASSVAGGGINEKLFF
-	TRBV4-2	TRBJ1-2	-	TGTGCCAGCAGCCAAGACCCCCGATTTTCGACAGGTGTCCATTTACATGGCTACACCTTC	CASSQDPRFSTGVHLHGYTF
-	TRBV5-1	TRBJ1-4	-	TGCGCCAGCAGCTTGGTGGGGGCGAACGAAAAACTGTTTTTT	CASSLVGANEKLFF
-	TRBV2	TRBJ1-5	TRBD1	TGTGCCAGCAGAGACGACAGGGGGATGCAGCCCCAGCATTTT	CASRDDRGMQPQHF
-	TRBV27	TRBJ2-1	-	TGTGCCAGCAGTCCTGCCGGCCCTCGGGGTGAGCAGTTCTTC	CASSPAGPRGEQFF
-	TRBV7-9	TRBJ1-2	TRBD1	TGTGCCAGCAGCCCTAAGGGGGCAGCTAACTATGGCTACACCTTC	CASSPKGAANYGYTF
-	TRBV2	TRBJ2-5	TRBD2	TGTGCCAGCAGTGTAGGGGGACTAGCCAGTGGAGAGACCCAGTACTTC	CASSVGGLASGETQYF
-	TRBV6-5	TRBJ1-2	-	TGTGCCAGCAGTTACCGAGACTATGGCTACACCTTC	CASSYRDYGYTF
medium-sized	TRBV4-3	TRBJ2-6	-	TGCGCCAGCTCTATATTGGAGGGCTCTGGGGCCAACGTCCTGACTTTC	CASSILEGSGANVLTF
once	TRBV11-3	TRBJ2-2	-	TGTGCCAGCAGCTTAGAGAACGGGGGCACCGGGGAGCTGTTTTTT	CASSLENGGTGELFF
-	TRBV14	TRBJ2-5	-	TGTGCCAGCAGCCAGATCCGGGACACCCTCCAAGAGACCCAGTACTTC	CASSQIRDTLQETQYF
-	TRBV5-1	TRBJ1-1	TRBD1	TGCGCCAGCAGCTTGCCCGGACAGGCCCCCGAGGCTTTCTTT	CASSLPGQAPEAFF
-	TRBV4-1	TRBJ1-2	TRBD1	TGCGCCAGCAGCCAGGACAGGGGAGGGTATGGCTACACCTTC	CASSQDRGGYGYTF
-	TRBV7-2	TRBJ2-1	-	TGTGCCAGCAGCTTAGTCGGTCGCGGCGCAGGGAATGAGCAGTTCTTC	CASSLVGRGAGNEQFF
once	TRBV28	TRBJ2-1	TRBD2	TGTGCCAGCACCTCGGGCGGGAGGGAGCAGTTCTTC	CASTSGGREQFF
-	TRBV25-1	TRBJ2-3	-	TGTGCCAGCAGTTCCCGACTGTCTCTTGACACAGATACGCAGTATTTT	CASSSRLSLDTDTQYF
-	TRBV5-5	TRBJ2-1	TRBD1	TGTGCCAGCAGTTCCCTCATCTCTAGACAGGGCGGTGAGCAGTTCTTC	CASSSLISRQGGEQFF
-	TRBV6-5	TRBJ1-4	-	TGTGCCAGCTTACCACAGCTAACAACTAATGAAAAACTGTTTTTT	CASLPQLTTNEKLFF
-	TRBV28	TRBJ1-1	-	-	CASSFGPGTEAFF
-	TRBV4-2	TRBJ1-1	-	TGTGCCAGCAGCCAAAGCCACAGGGTCACTGAAGCTTTCTTT	CASSQSHRVTEAFF
-	TRBV9	TRBJ2-3	TRBD2	TGTGCCAGCAGCAGATCCGGGACTAGGGATCCGGGTACGCAGTATTTT	CASSRSGTRDPGTQYF
-	TRBV13	TRBJ2-3	TRBD2	TGTGCCAGCAGCTTACAGACTAGCGGGGCTAGCACAGATACGCAGTATTTT	CASSLQTSGASTDTQYF
-	TRBV6-6	TRBJ2-3	-	TGTGCCAGCACCCTGGCCCCAGGTCTAGATACGCAGTATTTT	CASTLAPGLDTQYF
once	TRBV7-9	TRBJ1-1	TRBD1	TGTGCCAGCAGCTTAGGAGCAGGGGGCGTTCTTGGGAACACTGAAGCTTTCTTT	CASSLGAGGVLGNTEAFF
-	TRBV19	TRBJ1-5	-	TGTGCCAGTAATTCACCGACCAGGGGACATAGCAATCAGCCCCAGCATTTT	CASNSPTRGHSNQPQHF
-	TRBV4-3	TRBJ1-1	TRBD1	TGCGCCAGCAGCCAAGATCGGGACAGTTTGAGCACTGAAGCTTTCTTT	CASSQDRDSLSTEAFF
-	TRBV30	TRBJ2-3	TRBD1	TGTGCCTGGAGTGGGGGGGACAGGAACACAGATACGCAGTATTTT	CAWSGGDRNTDTQYF
-	TRBV28	TRBJ1-1	-	TGTGCCAGCAGTTTTGTGGGGAGTAACACTGAAGCTTTCTTT	CASSFVGSNTEAFF
-	TRBV28	TRBJ1-5	-	TGTGCCAGCAGTAGCACCGGGCTCGGCGGGAATCAGCCCCAGCATTTT	CASSSTGLGGNQPQHF
-	TRBV6-1	TRBJ1-6	-	TGTGCCAGCAGTGAAATCCTTAATAATTCACCCCTCCACTTT	CASSEILNNSPLHF
-	TRBV7-8	TRBJ2-4	-	TGTGCCAGCAGCCCCCAAGCGGACAGAGTAAACATTCAGTACTTC	CASSPQADRVNIQYF
-	TRBV5-1	TRBJ1-1	TRBD1	TGCGCCAGCAGCTTATTAACAGGGGGCATCACTGAAGCTTTCTTT	CASSLLTGGITEAFF
-	TRBV4-1	TRBJ1-6	-	TGCGCCAGCAGCCAAGGTGGAGGGGACAATTCACCCCTCCACTTT	CASSQGGGDNSPLHF
-	TRBV5-6	TRBJ1-6	-	TGTGCCAGCAGATTAAGGGGGGGAATGAATTCACCCCTCCACTTT	CASRLRGGMNSPLHF
-	TRBV5-1	TRBJ1-5	-	TGCGCCAGCAGCTTGGAAGCACCCGGTATTAATCCCCAGCATTTT	CASSLEAPGINPQHF
few	TRBV13	TRBJ1-2	-	TGTGCCAGCAGCTTAGCGGGGGAGAGGTATGGCTACACCTTC	CASSLAGERYGYTF
-	TRBV11-2	TRBJ1-1	-	TGTGCCAGCAGCTTAGCGGAGGGGAGAACTGAAGCTTTCTTT	CASSLAEGRTEAFF
once	TRBV4-2	TRBJ1-1	-	TGTGCCAGCAGCCCGGGACACGTCGTAGAAGCTTTCTTT	CASSPGHVVEAFF
-	TRBV28	TRBJ1-2	TRBD1	TGTGCCAGCAGTTTCTACGGGACAGGGGGCCAGTTGAGCTATGGCTACACCTTC	CASSFYGTGGQLSYGYTF
-	TRBV5-1	TRBJ2-2	TRBD1	TGCGCCAGCAGTACGACAGGGGGAACGAACACCGGGGAGCTGTTTTTT	CASSTTGGTNTGELFF